Below are 28 T cell receptor beta chains sequenced from a single sample in a study of radiation and T cells in renal cell carcinoma. Only in-frame clones appear in the TCRdb table, and some are missing; sequencing was by immunoSEQ multiplex PCR. The sample carries 150,000 or so clones, about 87% recorded once. Indicated time point: blood 4 weeks post-SBRT, at nephrectomy. The treatment: 15 Gy SBRT to primary tumor, nephrectomy 4 weeks later. This specimen was blood, taken from a patient whose treatment included radiotherapy and nephrectomy. These TCRs come from a woman in her forties or fifties with renal cell carcinoma.

This clone was seen just once. This rearrangement joins TRBV5-1 to TRBJ1-4; 11 positions agree with TRBD1. The length of the CDR3 is 14 residues. Germline V lookup: CDR1 SGHRS, CDR2 YFSETQ. V lost 4 bases, J lost 8 bases, and 4 bases stayed unmatched. CDR3 protein: CASSNRDRGEKLFF. The CDR3 DNA follows: TGCGCCAGCAGCAACCGGGACAGGGGGGAAAAACTGTTTTTT.

This sequence joins TRBV19 and TRBJ1-6, with TRBD1 matching over 8 bases. Germline assignment: CDR1 LNHDA and CDR2 SQIVND (reference sequence). CDR3 length equals 16 residues. Losses at the gene ends were 4 bases for V and 4 bases for J; bases not matched to a gene: 6. DNA for the CDR3: TGTGCCAGTAGTACGGACAGGGACTCTTATAATTCACCCCTCCACTTT. It encodes CASSTDRDSYNSPLHF.

The gene calls are TRBV11-2 and TRBJ2-3; D may correspond to TRBD1 or TRBD2 (6 bases each). Between the trimmed V and J ends, which lost 0 bases and 4 bases, there was a span of 8 bases. There are 14 residues in the CDR3. Germline V gene lookup returns CDR1 SGHAT and CDR2 FQNNGV. DNA of the CDR3: TGTGCCAGCAGCTTAGATGGGGGGCCAGATACGCAGTATTTT. Translation gives CASSLDGGPDTQYF.

The V and J genes are TRBV2 and TRBJ2-3; 9 bases align to TRBD1. With 10 bases clipped from V and 5 bases from J, the junction kept 1 base outside the gene matches. Germline lookup yields CDR1 SNHLY and CDR2 FYNNEI. The CDR3 is 11 amino acids. In nucleotides, the CDR3 is TGTGCCACGACAGGGGGAGATACGCAGTATTTT. It codes for CATTGGDTQYF.

The chain uses TRBV5-1 and TRBJ2-1; 9 bases line up with TRBD2. Per the germline V gene, CDR1 is SGHRS and CDR2 is YFSETQ. Trimming cost V 0 bases and J 8 bases; bases outside gene matches: 6. The CDR3 length is 15 residues. CDR3 amino acids: CASSLVGVAGDEQFF. In DNA form, the CDR3 reads TGCGCCAGCAGCTTGGTTGGGGTAGCGGGGGATGAGCAGTTCTTC.

The CDR3 reads CASSQRQGATVYGYTF. CDR3 nucleotide sequence: TGTGCCAGTAGTCAAAGACAGGGGGCAACGGTATATGGCTACACCTTC. The chain links TRBV19 to TRBJ1-2; 10 bases are a match to TRBD1. The CDR3 consists of 16 residues. Germline CDR1 reads LNHDA; CDR2 reads SQIVND (reference sequence). V trimming: 5 bases; J trimming: 5 bases; junction bases outside the gene matches: 11.

This chain joins TRBV19 and TRBJ2-1, with 7 nucleotides matching TRBD1. Germline V gives CDR1 LNHDA, CDR2 SQIVND (reference sequence). CDR3 length: 14 residues. Trimming took 10 bases from V and 4 from J; bases not matched to a gene: 10. In nucleotides, the CDR3 is TGTGCCACCTCGTCGGGACAGAAATACAATGAGCAGTTCTTC. It specifies CATSSGQKYNEQFF.

The J gene is TRBJ1-1, the V gene TRBV6-5, with D unresolved. Trimming removed 6 bases at V and 4 bases at J, with 18 bases between. The CDR3 loop spans 15 amino acids. CDR1 is MNHEY and CDR2 is SVGAGI in the germline V gene. CDR3 DNA: TGTGCCAGCAGCCCCCGCCCGGTGGTTGTCACTGAAGCTTTCTTT. Translated, it gives CASSPRPVVVTEAFF.

This chain links TRBV29-1 with TRBJ1-1; no firm D call. V gave up 4 bases and J gave up 1 base, with 13 bases separating them. The CDR3 is made up of 14 amino acids. The germline gives CDR1 SQVTM, CDR2 ANQGSEA. The DNA of the CDR3 is TGCAGCGTTGCCCCTGACGGACCGAACACTGAAGCTTTCTTT. Its translation is CSVAPDGPNTEAFF. The full variable domain, rest sourced from reference TRBV29-1 and TRBJ1-1, is SAVISQKPSRDICQRGTSLTIQCQVDSQVTMMFWYRQQPGQSLTLIATANQGSEATYESGFVIDKFPISRPNLTFSTLTVSNMSPEDSSIYLCSVAPDGPNTEAFFGQGTRLTVV.

The J gene is TRBJ2-2, the V gene TRBV19; D is perhaps TRBD1 or TRBD2 (5 bases each). The V end was cut by 7 bases, the J end by 4 bases, with 13 bases between. Germline V CDR1 and CDR2: LNHDA, SQIVND (reference sequence). The CDR3 totals 14 residues. This CDR3 reads CASTAGAGTGELFF. The CDR3 nucleotides are TGTGCCAGTACGGCCGGGGCAGGCACCGGGGAGCTGTTTTTT.

This sequence joins TRBV10-2 and TRBJ2-7; 7 bases match TRBD2. CDR3 size: 16 residues. V lost 6 bases, J lost 2 bases, and 13 bases stayed unmatched. CDR1 is WSHSY and CDR2 is SAAADI in the germline V gene. CDR3 sequence reads: CASRVLAASPPYEQYF. CDR3 nucleotide sequence: TGCGCCAGCAGAGTTCTAGCGGCATCACCTCCCTACGAGCAGTACTTC.

The V and J genes are TRBV10-3 and TRBJ2-7; no clear D. With 3 bases removed from V and 4 bases from J, the gap between germline ends came to 19 bases. CDR3 length: 16 residues. Germline assignment: CDR1 ENHRY and CDR2 SYGVKD. The CDR3 loop is CAISDPGSIASYEQYF. CDR3 DNA sequence: TGTGCCATCAGTGACCCAGGCTCTATTGCCTCGTACGAGCAGTACTTC.

The gene calls are TRBV10-1 and TRBJ2-5; D is unclear. The CDR3 totals 11 residues. Looked up from germline, CDR1 is WNHNN and CDR2 is SYGVQD (reference sequence). The germline V and J ends were trimmed by 5 bases and 7 bases, with 8 bases remaining between them. The CDR3 nucleotides are TGCGCCAGCAGTCCCGAGGCGACCCAGTACTTC. Its translation is CASSPEATQYF.

As DNA, the CDR3 is TGTGCCAGTAGTCCCCGACAGGCTAACTATGGCTACACCTTC. Translation gives CASSPRQANYGYTF. The chain employs TRBV19 and TRBJ1-2; D might be TRBD1 (6 bases). CDR3 length: 14 residues. Germline CDR1 reads LNHDA; CDR2 reads SQIVND (reference sequence). V was trimmed by 5 bases and J by 0 bases, leaving 10 bases between them.

The V call is TRBV14, the J call TRBJ1-1, with TRBD1 identical over 8 bases. The trim removed 4 bases at V and 6 bases at J, leaving 7 bases unmatched. Germline V gives CDR1 SGHDN, CDR2 FVKESK. The CDR3 loop spans 14 amino acids. This chain's CDR3 is CASSRDRGRAEAFF. DNA for the CDR3: TGTGCCAGCAGCCGCGACAGGGGAAGGGCTGAAGCTTTCTTT.

The chain recombines TRBV6-6 with TRBJ1-3; D uncertain. Germline V CDR1 and CDR2: MNHNY, SVGAGI (reference sequence). Trimming removed 6 bases from V and 1 base from J, with 1 base in between. The CDR3 is 11 amino acids. In DNA, the CDR3 is TGTGCCAGCAGGTCTGGAAACACCATATATTTT. Residues: CASRSGNTIYF.

Here the CDR3 reads CASSQNRAGTEAFF. The CDR3 nucleotides are TGCGCCAGCAGCCAGAACCGGGCGGGCACTGAAGCTTTCTTT. V and J are TRBV4-3 and TRBJ1-1; D unresolved. This CDR3 has 14 amino acids. Trimming stripped 3 bases from V and 4 bases from J, with 12 bases between. Germline V gene data show CDR1 as LGHNA and CDR2 as YSLEER.

The rearrangement joins TRBV4-2 to TRBJ1-2; no definite D call. The CDR3 is made up of 14 amino acids. The germline V gene encodes CDR1 LGHNA and CDR2 YNFKEQ. V was pared by 0 bases and J by 2 bases, with 7 bases between. The CDR3 sequence: CASSQDTRNYGYTF. The CDR3 region has the DNA TGTGCCAGCAGCCAAGATACTCGGAACTATGGCTACACCTTC.

J is TRBJ2-5 and V is TRBV14, with D unresolved. CDR1 is SGHDN and CDR2 is FVKESK in the germline V gene. Between the trimmed V and J ends, which lost 5 bases and 4 bases, there was a span of 17 bases. The CDR3 extends over 15 amino acids. In DNA, the CDR3 is TGTGCCAGCAGCGTAAGATTGCGGAGTGGAGAGACCCAGTACTTC. Translation: CASSVRLRSGETQYF.

This chain joins TRBV5-6 and TRBJ2-3; D is possibly TRBD1 or TRBD2 (5 bases each). CDR3 length equals 15 residues. Germline CDR1 SGHDT, CDR2 YYEEEE. Trimming took off 4 bases at V and 6 bases at J, with 18 bases between the two ends. The CDR3: CASSKPYGAGDTQYF. Written as DNA, the CDR3 is TGTGCCAGCAGCAAGCCCTACGGGGCAGGGGATACGCAGTATTTT.

This clone appeared a few times. This chain uses TRBV6-6 with TRBJ2-3, with a tentative D call TRBD1 (6 bases). This CDR3 region has 16 residues. Germline lookup yields CDR1 MNHNY and CDR2 SVGAGI (reference sequence). The ends were cut back, 6 bases at V and 0 bases at J, with 16 bases in the middle. The CDR3 is CASRQTGLPSTDTQYF. Here the CDR3 DNA reads TGTGCCAGCAGGCAAACAGGGTTACCTAGCACAGATACGCAGTATTTT.

The chain uses TRBV19 and TRBJ2-7, with 9 bases aligning to TRBD1. This CDR3 contains 14 residues. The J segment lost 2 bases and the V segment lost 9 bases, leaving 8 bases of the junction unmatched. Germline V gene lookup returns CDR1 LNHDA and CDR2 SQIVND (reference sequence). The CDR3 bases are TGTGCCAGCAGGGGTGGGACAGGGACCTACGAGCAGTACTTC. Translated, it gives CASRGGTGTYEQYF.

The rearrangement uses TRBV7-2 and TRBJ2-3, with no clear D. Germline CDR1 reads SGHTA; CDR2 reads FQGNSA. With 3 bases removed from V and 5 bases from J, the gap between germline ends came to 6 bases. The CDR3 runs to 12 residues. In nucleotides, the CDR3 is TGTGCCAGCAGCTTGCGGAAAGATACGCAGTATTTT. Translating it yields CASSLRKDTQYF.

This sequence joins TRBV2 and TRBJ1-5; TRBD1 is a possible D gene (5 bases). The V gene lost 8 bases and the J gene lost 4 bases, with 15 bases spanning the gap. The CDR3 is 14 residues long. Germline CDR1 SNHLY, CDR2 FYNNEI. CDR3 region: CASDAGTANQPQHF. CDR3 coding DNA: TGTGCCAGCGACGCCGGGACGGCTAATCAGCCCCAGCATTTT.

The chain links TRBV9 to TRBJ1-2, with a tentative D call TRBD1 (6 bases). The CDR3 spans 16 residues. From germline, CDR1 is SGDLS and CDR2 YYNGEE. Deletions cut 3 bases from V and 0 bases from J, with 15 bases between. CDR3 protein: CASSAHRADTNYGYTF. CDR3 bases: TGTGCCAGCAGCGCACACAGGGCGGATACTAACTATGGCTACACCTTC. Supplemented by reference TRBV9 and TRBJ1-2, the full variable domain reads DSGVTQTPKHLITATGQRVTLRCSPRSGDLSVYWYQQSLDQGLQFLIQYYNGEERAKGNILERFSAQQFPDLHSELNLSSLELGDSALYFCASSAHRADTNYGYTFGSGTRLTVV.

The chain uses TRBV6-5 and TRBJ1-1; D uncertain. The CDR3 is made up of 14 amino acids. CDR1 and CDR2 from the germline V gene are MNHEY and SVGAGI. The V and J ends lost 5 bases and 1 base respectively, with 11 bases between them. Here the CDR3 DNA reads TGTGCCAGCAGTAGGTTCTACGGGAACACTGAAGCTTTCTTT. It codes for CASSRFYGNTEAFF.

This chain uses TRBV16 with TRBJ2-1; TRBD2 aligns across 9 bases. CDR3 length: 16 amino acids. J lost 3 bases, V lost 1 base, and 4 bases had no gene match. Germline CDR1 KGHSY, CDR2 FQNENV. CDR3 amino acids: CASSQLTSGIYNEQFF. The CDR3 DNA is TGTGCCAGCAGCCAATTGACTAGCGGTATCTACAATGAGCAGTTCTTC.

V usage is TRBV4-2 and J usage is TRBJ1-6, with D perhaps matching TRBD1 (6 bases). The CDR3 totals 14 residues. Germline-derived CDR1 and CDR2 are LGHNA and YNFKEQ. The V and J ends lost 0 bases and 9 bases respectively, with 9 bases between them. The CDR3 nucleotides are TGTGCCAGCAGCCAAGAGGCAGGGGCTTCACCCCTCCACTTT. This sequence encodes CASSQEAGASPLHF.